What follows are 17 T cell receptor beta chains derived from one specimen sequenced in a study of cytomegalovirus exposure and HLA in healthy donors. This PCR relied on a set of 60 Vbeta primers and 13 Jbeta primers. The repertoire was sequenced with immunoSEQ multiplex PCR; TCRdb's copy has only in-frame clones and lacks some. The sample has around 110,000 clones; 70% to 80% are singletons. Material: PBMCs. All receptors come from a man aged 30 to 45 in good health and CMV-seropositive.

The V and J genes are TRBV9 and TRBJ1-2; 7 bases line up with TRBD1. From germline, CDR1 is SGDLS and CDR2 YYNGEE. V gave up 0 bases and J gave up 0 bases; unmatched junction bases: 8. The CDR3 contains 17 residues. CDR3 DNA: TGTGCCAGCAGCGTAGCTCTACAGGGGAATCCTAACTATGGCTACACCTTC. Its translation is CASSVALQGNPNYGYTF.

This sequence joins TRBV4-3 and TRBJ2-3; TRBD2 matches 9 bases. CDR1 LGHNA and CDR2 YSLEER come from the germline V gene. V lost 0 bases and J lost 4; bases outside the gene matches: 5. This CDR3 contains 16 residues. The CDR3 DNA reads TGCGCCAGCAGCCAAGACTGGCGGGGGGGCTCAGATACGCAGTATTTT. Amino acids: CASSQDWRGGSDTQYF.

Here the CDR3 DNA reads TGCGCCAGCAGTCGCGGCCCTCCCAGGGGGCGGTTAGATACGCAGTATTTT. Translating gives CASSRGPPRGRLDTQYF. The chain links TRBV4-3 to TRBJ2-3, with 8 bases lining up with TRBD1. J gave up 5 bases and V 6 bases, and 16 bases lay outside the gene matches. This CDR3 contains 17 residues. The germline V gene encodes CDR1 LGHNA and CDR2 YSLEER.

The V call is TRBV2, the J call TRBJ2-5, with D possibly being TRBD1 (10 bases). In germline, CDR1 is SNHLY, CDR2 FYNNEI. This CDR3 is built from 19 residues. V lost 8 bases, J lost 0 bases, and 28 bases lay in between. DNA of the CDR3: TGTGCCAGCCTAACAGGGACAGGGGACGGACTAGCGTACCAAGAGACCCAGTACTTC. This encodes CASLTGTGDGLAYQETQYF.

Remarks on this clone: Germline and junction disagree at one end, which may indicate a read error. CDR3 DNA: TGTTCCAGCAGCTCTCGGCAGGGACAGGAGTCCTACGAGCAGTACTTC. The encoded protein is CSSSSRQGQESYEQYF. This chain uses TRBV7-9 with TRBJ2-7; 8 bases match TRBD1. Germline loops: CDR1 SEHNR, CDR2 FQNEAQ (reference sequence). CDR3 length equals 16 residues.

This clone appeared a single time. Other DNA sequences in this sample translate to the same CDR3. The J gene is TRBJ2-2, the V gene TRBV10-3, with a weak D call TRBD2 (6 bases). Germline values: CDR1 ENHRY, CDR2 SYGVKD. The CDR3 loop spans 16 amino acids. V lost 6 bases and J 0 bases, leaving 14 bases between the germline ends. The DNA of the CDR3 is TGTGCCATCAGCGTAGGGACTGGGACGAACACCGGGGAGCTGTTTTTT. Its translation: CAISVGTGTNTGELFF.

The chain joins TRBV2 to TRBJ2-3; possible D gene TRBD1, 5 bases. Trimming took off 5 bases at V and 4 bases at J, with 13 bases between the two ends. The CDR3 sequence is 14 residues long. Germline V CDR1 and CDR2: SNHLY, FYNNEI. CDR3 sequence reads: CASSSQWGADTQYF. DNA for the CDR3: TGTGCCAGCAGTTCCCAATGGGGCGCAGATACGCAGTATTTT.

This rearrangement joins TRBV10-2 to TRBJ1-4; no clear D gene. CDR1 and CDR2 (germline): WSHSY, SAAADI. Trimming stripped 8 bases from V and 7 bases from J, with 8 bases between. The CDR3 spans 11 residues. The CDR3 DNA reads as TGCGCCAGCGGAGTCAGTGAAAAACTGTTTTTT. Residues: CASGVSEKLFF.

This clone was seen a single time. The V gene is TRBV19, the J gene TRBJ1-1; possible D gene TRBD1, 6 bases. V was shortened by 4 bases and J by 7 bases, with 13 bases between the two germline ends. CDR1 is LNHDA, CDR2 SQIVND, per germline (reference sequence). The CDR3 runs 13 residues. The CDR3 nucleotides read TGTGCCAGTAGTAGGGCCAGGGGCGTTGAAGCTTTCTTT. Amino acids: CASSRARGVEAFF.

Details on this clone: At one end the junction does not follow the germline gene, possibly because of a read error. The genes are TRBV28 and TRBJ2-6, with 7 bases matching TRBD1. CDR3 size: 14 residues. CDR1 is MDHEN and CDR2 is SYDVKM in the germline V gene. CDR3 protein: CASSWTGGANGLTF. The CDR3 nucleotides read TGTGCCAGCAGTTGGACAGGTGGGGCCAACGGCCTGACTTTC.

Regarding this clone: The junction departs from germline at one end; a sequencing error may be responsible. This sequence joins TRBV7-9 and TRBJ1-2; 9 positions agree with TRBD1. The CDR3 extends over 18 amino acids. Germline CDR1 reads SEHNR; CDR2 reads FQNEAQ (reference sequence). In DNA form, the CDR3 reads TGTTCCAGCAGCTTTTTCCCGACAGGACAGGGGCCTTCCTATGGCTACACCTTC. It encodes CSSSFFPTGQGPSYGYTF. Variable domain in full (rest from reference TRBV7-9 and TRBJ1-2): DTGVSQNPRHKITKRGQNVTFRCDPISEHNRLYWYRQTLGQGPEFLTYFQNEAQLEKSRLLSDRFSAERPKGSFSTLEIQRTEQGDSAMYLCSSSFFPTGQGPSYGYTFGSGTRLTVV.

The chain joins TRBV10-3 to TRBJ1-4; possible D gene TRBD1, 6 bases. There are 13 residues in the CDR3. The germline V gene has CDR1 ENHRY and CDR2 SYGVKD. V lost 4 bases and J 7 bases, leaving 10 bases between the germline ends. The CDR3 here is CAISGVTGEKLFF. CDR3 nucleotide sequence: TGTGCCATCAGTGGTGTGACAGGTGAAAAACTGTTTTTT.

This clone was recorded once. This chain connects TRBV5-1 to TRBJ2-7, with 9 positions matching TRBD2. J was trimmed by 4 bases and V by 4 bases; bases with no gene match: 6. The germline CDR1 and CDR2 sequences are SGHRS and YFSETQ. The CDR3 length is 14 residues. CDR3 region: CASSPTTSGYEQYF. The CDR3 DNA is TGCGCCAGCAGCCCTACAACTAGCGGGTACGAGCAGTACTTC.

This clone was seen a single time. The rearrangement links TRBV28 to TRBJ2-3; D unresolved. The CDR3 is 14 residues long. V lost 6 bases and J lost 0, with 10 bases in between. The germline V gene has CDR1 MDHEN and CDR2 SYDVKM. Here the CDR3 reads CASSTLISTDTQYF. As DNA, the CDR3 is TGTGCCAGCAGCACCCTAATTAGCACAGATACGCAGTATTTT. Full variable domain (missing parts from reference TRBV28 and TRBJ2-3): DVKVTQSSRYLVKRTGEKVFLECVQDMDHENMFWYRQDPGLGLRLIYFSYDVKMKEKGDIPEGYSVSREKKERFSLILESASTNQTSMYLCASSTLISTDTQYFGPGTRLTVL.

This rearrangement joins TRBV6-5 to TRBJ2-7; the match to TRBD1 covers 7 bases. The CDR3 is 15 residues long. Germline CDR1 MNHEY, CDR2 SVGAGI. With V trimmed by 5 bases and J by 2 bases, 9 bases remained unmatched. This CDR3 reads CASSTSPDRTYEQYF. The CDR3 region has the DNA TGTGCCAGCAGTACTTCTCCGGACAGGACCTACGAGCAGTACTTC.

The V call is TRBV7-6, the J call TRBJ2-5; weak D call: TRBD2 (6 bases). The V gene's germline CDR1 is SGHVS and CDR2 FNYEAQ. The V gene lost 4 bases and the J gene lost 4 bases, with 10 bases spanning the gap. CDR3 length: 13 residues. The CDR3 reads CASSSGLAETQYF. The CDR3 DNA reads as TGTGCCAGCAGCTCGGGACTTGCAGAGACCCAGTACTTC. Together with reference TRBV7-6 and TRBJ2-5, the CDR3 gives the full variable domain: GAGVSQSPRYKVTKRGQDVALRCDPISGHVSLYWYRQALGQGPEFLTYFNYEAQQDKSGLPNDRFSAERPEGSISTLTIQRTEQRDSAMYRCASSSGLAETQYFGPGTRLLVL.

This clone has more than one count but fewer than ten. The V gene is TRBV28, the J gene TRBJ2-5; 13 bases are shared with TRBD2. CDR1 MDHEN and CDR2 SYDVKM come from the germline V gene. J was trimmed by 4 bases and V by 4 bases; bases with no gene match: 3. There are 15 residues in the CDR3. The CDR3 sequence: CASSSLAGGSETQYF. In DNA, the CDR3 is TGTGCCAGCAGTTCACTAGCGGGAGGGTCAGAGACCCAGTACTTC.